This T cell receptor (beta chain) was profiled in a study of blood T cell repertoires in COVID-19. At the level of the study: PBMCs, B-cell-depleted T cells, or T cells were the source of the cDNA or gDNA that made up the material.

Here immunoSEQ multiplex PCR was the method, and the copy in TCRdb shows in-frame clones only, minus some. Of 150,000 or so clones in the sample, 88% were seen once. This CDR3 is built from 14 residues. From germline, CDR1 is SGHRS and CDR2 YFSETQ. The J segment lost 7 bases and the V segment lost 0 bases, leaving 6 bases of the junction unmatched. This receptor was obtained from a man aged 50 to 59 with acute or convalescent COVID-19. The chain is built from TRBV5-1 and TRBJ1-1, with 7 nucleotides matching TRBD1. The specimen was peripheral blood. CDR3 coding DNA: TGCGCCAGCAGCTTGGCACCAGACAGGGTTGAAGCTTTCTTT. This encodes CASSLAPDRVEAFF.